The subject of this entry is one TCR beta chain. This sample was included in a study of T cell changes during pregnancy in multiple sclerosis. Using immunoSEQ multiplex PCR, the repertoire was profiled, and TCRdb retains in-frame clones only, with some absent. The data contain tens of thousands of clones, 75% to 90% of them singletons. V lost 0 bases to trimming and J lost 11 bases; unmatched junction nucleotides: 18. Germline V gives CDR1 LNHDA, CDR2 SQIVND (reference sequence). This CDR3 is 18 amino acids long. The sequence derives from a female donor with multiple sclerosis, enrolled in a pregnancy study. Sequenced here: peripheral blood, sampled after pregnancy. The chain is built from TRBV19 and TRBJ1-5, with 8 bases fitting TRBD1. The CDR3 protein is CASSIDPPGQGIGPSQHF. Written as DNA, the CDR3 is TGTGCCAGTAGTATAGACCCCCCCGGACAGGGAATAGGTCCGTCCCAGCATTTT.